One and the same sample provided the 32 T cell receptor beta chains below, sequenced in a study of graft-versus-host responses after intestinal transplantation. The antigens for these receptors are not known. Measured with immunoSEQ multiplex PCR; TCRdb has only the in-frame clones, and not every one. There are 100,000 or so clones in the sample; roughly 84% occur only once, and 0.95% lies in the top ten. This sample comprised unstimulated CD4+ T cells sorted from spleen or lymph node cells, obtained before transplant. Source of these receptors: a human donor who was the organ donor for an intestinal transplant.

The chain uses TRBV5-1 and TRBJ2-3; no definite D call. CDR3 length: 14 residues. Germline-derived CDR1 and CDR2 are SGHRS and YFSETQ. Deletions cut 0 bases from V and 2 bases from J, with 7 bases between. The CDR3 loop is CASSLVAPTDTQYF. The CDR3 coding sequence is TGCGCCAGCAGCTTGGTGGCCCCCACAGATACGCAGTATTTT.

The chain combines TRBV18 with TRBJ2-1; D unresolved. Per the germline V gene, CDR1 is KGHSH and CDR2 is LQKENI. V lost 1 base, J lost 5 bases, and 15 bases lay in between. The CDR3 has 16 residues. The CDR3 region is CASSPQALVGNNEQFF. In DNA form, the CDR3 reads TGTGCCAGCTCACCACAAGCCCTCGTCGGAAACAATGAGCAGTTCTTC.

The J gene is TRBJ1-2, the V gene TRBV5-1; 12 bases are a match to TRBD1. Trimming at V came to 5 bases and at J to 6 bases, leaving 11 bases not matched to a gene. CDR1 is SGHRS and CDR2 is YFSETQ in the germline V gene. CDR3 size: 16 residues. CDR3 amino acids: CASRLGTGGALDGYTF. CDR3 bases: TGCGCCAGCAGATTAGGGACAGGGGGCGCGCTGGATGGCTACACCTTC.

The rearrangement links TRBV30 to TRBJ2-3; tentatively, D is TRBD2 (5 bases). Germline CDR1 reads GTSNPN; CDR2 reads SVGIG (reference sequence). The CDR3 extends over 12 amino acids. Trimming removed 5 bases from V and 4 bases from J, with 10 bases in between. CDR3 sequence (DNA): TGTGCCTGGGGAGGAATCCCAGATACGCAGTATTTT. Translating it yields CAWGGIPDTQYF.

The chain uses TRBV7-6 and TRBJ2-3; D call uncertain. The length of the CDR3 is 16 residues. The V gene's germline CDR1 is SGHVS and CDR2 FNYEAQ. Trimming stripped 3 bases from V and 0 bases from J, with 13 bases between. The CDR3 sequence: CASSFGTDTSTDTQYF. CDR3 in DNA: TGTGCCAGCAGCTTTGGCACGGATACTAGCACAGATACGCAGTATTTT.

This rearrangement joins TRBV6-6 to TRBJ1-1, with D possibly TRBD1 on 6 matching bases. Deletions cut 2 bases from V and 1 base from J, with 8 bases between. CDR1 MNHNY and CDR2 SVGAGI come from the germline V gene (reference sequence). There are 14 residues in the CDR3. CDR3 sequence reads: CASSYRGENTEAFF. The CDR3 bases are TGTGCCAGCAGTTACAGGGGGGAGAACACTGAAGCTTTCTTT.

The genes are TRBV30 and TRBJ1-3, with D perhaps matching TRBD1 (5 bases). The CDR3 length is 14 residues. CDR1 is GTSNPN and CDR2 is SVGIG in the germline V gene (reference sequence). CDR3 amino acids: CAWERGYSGNTIYF. The CDR3, as DNA: TGTGCGTGGGAAAGGGGATATTCTGGAAACACCATATATTTT.

The chain uses TRBV6-1 and TRBJ2-1, with D tentatively TRBD2 (6 bases). Germline V CDR1 and CDR2: MNHNS, SASEGT. This CDR3 is built from 17 residues. Trimming left V 0 bases short and J 0 bases short, with 12 bases between. CDR3: CASSEAGRFSSYNEQFF. The DNA of the CDR3 is TGTGCCAGCAGTGAAGCCGGGAGATTCAGCTCCTACAATGAGCAGTTCTTC.

This rearrangement joins TRBV29-1 to TRBJ2-1; D is undetermined. The V gene lost 5 bases and the J gene lost 6 bases, with 14 bases spanning the gap. The CDR3 is 13 residues long. The germline gives CDR1 SQVTM, CDR2 ANQGSEA. The CDR3, as DNA: TGCAGCGTTAAAAGGGTCCTTGGCAATGAGCAGTTCTTC. Amino acid sequence: CSVKRVLGNEQFF.

This clone has just a few counts. CDR3 sequence reads: CASSAWGARNSPLHF. DNA of the CDR3: TGTGCCAGTAGTGCCTGGGGGGCGCGGAATTCACCCCTCCACTTT. This chain connects TRBV19 to TRBJ1-6; D perhaps matches TRBD1 (6 bases). The CDR3 has 15 amino acids. Trimming left V 5 bases short and J 7 bases short, with 15 bases between. CDR1 LNHDA and CDR2 SQIVND come from the germline V gene (reference sequence).

This chain connects TRBV6-5 to TRBJ1-6, with D unresolved. CDR1 MNHEY and CDR2 SVGAGI come from the germline V gene. There are 15 residues in the CDR3. Trimming shortened V by 2 bases and J by 10 bases, and 15 bases separated the two germline ends. The CDR3: CASSYTRGLGSPLHF. The CDR3 coding sequence is TGTGCCAGCAGTTACACGCGGGGATTAGGATCACCCCTCCACTTT.

As regards this clone: Other nucleotide sequences in the sample specify the same CDR3. The V gene is TRBV7-9, the J gene TRBJ2-7; no clear D. CDR3 size: 14 residues. From germline, CDR1 is SEHNR and CDR2 FQNEAQ (reference sequence). Deletions cut 7 bases from V and 2 bases from J, with 15 bases between. The CDR3 nucleotides read TGTGCCAGCACGCGGACGAATTCGGCCTACGAGCAGTACTTC. As protein: CASTRTNSAYEQYF.

The chain recombines TRBV10-1 with TRBJ1-5; 7 positions agree with TRBD1. This CDR3 is 18 amino acids long. CDR1 is WNHNN and CDR2 is SYGVQD in the germline V gene (reference sequence). Losses at the gene ends were 2 bases for V and 0 bases for J; bases not matched to a gene: 10. The CDR3 sequence is CASSEGRDRQYSNQPQHF. CDR3 in DNA: TGCGCCAGCAGTGAGGGTAGGGACAGACAATATAGCAATCAGCCCCAGCATTTT.

The chain carries TRBV28 and TRBJ1-2; D is unclear. Deletions cut 3 bases from V and 14 bases from J, with 16 bases between. Per germline, CDR1 MDHEN and CDR2 SYDVKM. The CDR3 is made up of 12 amino acids. In nucleotides, the CDR3 is TGTGCCAGCAGTTTGGGTCAGGTCGTAATTACCTTC. Translated: CASSLGQVVITF.

The chain employs TRBV25-1 and TRBJ1-4, with D perhaps TRBD1 (6 bases). V was clipped by 6 bases and J by 8 bases, with 19 bases between them. This CDR3 is 15 amino acids long. Germline loops: CDR1 MGHDK, CDR2 SYGVNS. The CDR3 sequence: CASSLQGAVREKLFF. The DNA of the CDR3 is TGTGCCAGCAGCCTACAGGGTGCCGTCCGGGAAAAACTGTTTTTT.

V and J are TRBV18 and TRBJ1-2; D is uncertain. Germline assignment: CDR1 KGHSH and CDR2 LQKENI. The CDR3 spans 12 residues. V was shortened by 0 bases and J by 8 bases, with 7 bases between the two germline ends. The CDR3 loop reads CASSPPARGYTF. For the CDR3, the DNA is TGTGCCAGCTCACCACCGGCCCGGGGCTACACCTTC. The variable domain in full, with the rest retrieved from reference TRBV18 and TRBJ1-2, is NAGVMQNPRHLVRRRGQEARLRCSPMKGHSHVYWYRQLPEEGLKFMVYLQKENIIDESGMPKERFSAEFPKEGPSILRIQQVVRGDSAAYFCASSPPARGYTFGSGTRLTVV.

The chain couples TRBV6-5 to TRBJ1-1; a weak D match, TRBD1 (5 bases). V was shortened by 2 bases and J by 4 bases, with 11 bases between the two germline ends. This CDR3 spans 14 amino acids. Looked up from germline, CDR1 is MNHEY and CDR2 is SVGAGI. The CDR3 is CASSYEGTGTEAFF. For the CDR3, the DNA is TGTGCCAGCAGTTACGAAGGGACTGGCACTGAAGCTTTCTTT.

V and J are TRBV5-6 and TRBJ2-3; 7 bases are a match to TRBD2. The V gene's germline CDR1 is SGHDT and CDR2 YYEEEE. The CDR3 is 17 residues long. Trimming cost V 1 base and J 0 bases; bases outside gene matches: 8. DNA of the CDR3: TGTGCCAGCAGCTTGTATGGACTAGACGTGAGCACAGATACGCAGTATTTT. Translation gives CASSLYGLDVSTDTQYF. Variable domain in full (rest from reference TRBV5-6 and TRBJ2-3): DAGVTQSPTHLIKTRGQQVTLRCSPKSGHDTVSWYQQALGQGPQFIFQYYEEEERQRGNFPDRFSGHQFPNYSSELNVNALLLGDSALYLCASSLYGLDVSTDTQYFGPGTRLTVL.

The chain couples TRBV19 to TRBJ1-4; D is uncertain. V was pared by 5 bases and J by 10 bases, with 20 bases between. Germline V CDR1 and CDR2: LNHDA, SQIVND (reference sequence). This CDR3 region has 15 residues. DNA for the CDR3: TGTGCCAGTAGTCCAGAATCTCAAACACCGGGAAAACTGTTTTTT. Translation gives CASSPESQTPGKLFF.

The chain recombines TRBV29-1 with TRBJ1-1, with D perhaps matching TRBD1 (6 bases). The CDR3 loop spans 12 amino acids. The germline V gene encodes CDR1 SQVTM and CDR2 ANQGSEA. V shed 3 bases and J shed 6 bases, with 11 bases lying between them. In nucleotides, the CDR3 is TGCAGCGTTGACCGGGGGCGGTCTGAAGCTTTCTTT. This sequence encodes CSVDRGRSEAFF.

This clone was found a few times. The rearrangement links TRBV7-9 to TRBJ2-7; D not certain. CDR1 and CDR2 from the germline V gene are SEHNR and FQNEAQ (reference sequence). This CDR3 spans 12 amino acids. Trimming left V 5 bases short and J 2 bases short, with 7 bases between. CDR3 loop: CASSTLPYEQYF. As DNA, the CDR3 is TGTGCCAGCAGCACCCTCCCCTACGAGCAGTACTTC.

The V call is TRBV10-3, the J call TRBJ1-2; 7 bases fit TRBD1. There are 16 residues in the CDR3. V trimming: 5 bases; J trimming: 0 bases; junction bases outside the gene matches: 9. Germline CDR1 and CDR2: ENHRY and SYGVKD. This CDR3 is CAISRSTGDTNYGYTF. The CDR3 DNA reads TGTGCCATCAGTAGATCCACAGGGGATACTAACTATGGCTACACCTTC.

The genes are TRBV7-8 and TRBJ2-7, with TRBD1 matching 10 bases. Unmatched junction bases numbered 21, after V lost 10 bases and J lost 9 bases. The germline V gene encodes CDR1 SGHVS and CDR2 FQNEAQ. The CDR3 totals 16 residues. The CDR3 nucleotides are TGTGCCACCGCTGGGATTGCGGGGACAGGGGTTGGAGGGCAGTACTTC. It is translated as CATAGIAGTGVGGQYF.

The V gene is TRBV6-1, the J gene TRBJ2-7, with D tentatively TRBD1 (6 bases). Trimming cost V 8 bases and J 2 bases, with 10 bases left between them. The germline V gene encodes CDR1 MNHNS and CDR2 SASEGT. The CDR3 runs to 12 residues. CDR3 protein: CASVDRPYEQYF. The CDR3 nucleotides are TGTGCCAGCGTCGACAGGCCCTACGAGCAGTACTTC.

The rearrangement uses TRBV11-1 and TRBJ2-7; D gene ambiguous. Germline CDR1 is SGHAT and CDR2 is FQDESV (reference sequence). Trimming left V 4 bases short and J 1 base short, with 5 bases between. The CDR3 extends over 12 amino acids. CDR3 nucleotides: TGTGCCAGCAGCTCAACTTCCTACGAGCAGTACTTC. Its translation: CASSSTSYEQYF.

This chain joins TRBV10-3 and TRBJ2-5; perhaps TRBD2 as D (6 bases). The CDR3 totals 13 residues. Germline V lookup: CDR1 ENHRY, CDR2 SYGVKD. Trimming left V 9 bases short and J 1 base short, with 12 bases between. The CDR3 loop reads CAIKSGSQETQYF. For the CDR3, the DNA is TGTGCCATAAAGTCCGGGAGCCAAGAGACCCAGTACTTC.

This clone turned up a few times. CDR3 sequence (DNA): TGTGCCAGCAGTTTATATAGCACAGATACGCAGTATTTT. Protein: CASSLYSTDTQYF. The V call is TRBV28, the J call TRBJ2-3, with no clear D. CDR3 length equals 13 residues. Germline CDR1 MDHEN, CDR2 SYDVKM. Trimming removed 1 base from V and 0 bases from J, with 2 bases in between. Full variable domain (rest looked up from reference TRBV28 and TRBJ2-3): DVKVTQSSRYLVKRTGEKVFLECVQDMDHENMFWYRQDPGLGLRLIYFSYDVKMKEKGDIPEGYSVSREKKERFSLILESASTNQTSMYLCASSLYSTDTQYFGPGTRLTVL.

The chain has TRBV30 and TRBJ1-1; D may be TRBD1 (5 bases). The germline V gene has CDR1 GTSNPN and CDR2 SVGIG (reference sequence). CDR3 size: 14 residues. Trimming cost V 2 bases and J 5 bases, with 15 bases left between them. The CDR3 DNA is TGTGCCTGGAGTTGGCAGGGAGGGAGGACTGAAGCTTTCTTT. This gives the protein CAWSWQGGRTEAFF.

The chain carries TRBV5-6 and TRBJ1-4, with D uncertain. Germline lookup yields CDR1 SGHDT and CDR2 YYEEEE. Trimming removed 1 base from V and 0 bases from J, with 4 bases in between. This CDR3 comprises 14 residues. CDR3: CASSLTTTNEKLFF. The CDR3 region has the DNA TGTGCCAGCAGCTTGACAACAACTAATGAAAAACTGTTTTTT.

The rearrangement joins TRBV18 to TRBJ1-1, with D possibly TRBD1 on 5 matching bases. Germline CDR1 KGHSH, CDR2 LQKENI. This CDR3 comprises 15 residues. Trimming removed 3 bases from V and 2 bases from J, with 13 bases in between. The CDR3 DNA reads as TGTGCCAGCTCACCCATAGACAGCCATAACACTGAAGCTTTCTTT. Its protein product is CASSPIDSHNTEAFF.

The chain recombines TRBV30 with TRBJ1-5; D remains unclear. CDR1 GTSNPN and CDR2 SVGIG come from the germline V gene (reference sequence). Trimming left V 4 bases short and J 4 bases short, with 17 bases between. The CDR3 is made up of 15 amino acids. DNA of the CDR3: TGTGCCTGGAACTTGGGCCCGGGCCTAAATCAGCCCCAGCATTTT. Its translation is CAWNLGPGLNQPQHF. Full variable domain (rest looked up from reference TRBV30 and TRBJ1-5): SQTIHQWPATLVQPVGSPLSLECTVEGTSNPNLYWYRQAAGRGLQLLFYSVGIGQISSEVPQNLSASRPQDRQFILSSKKLLLSDSGFYLCAWNLGPGLNQPQHFGDGTRLSIL.

The genes are TRBV5-1 and TRBJ1-4, with D possibly being TRBD1 (5 bases). The length of the CDR3 is 16 residues. Germline CDR1 and CDR2: SGHRS and YFSETQ. Between the trimmed V and J ends, which lost 3 bases and 1 base, there was a span of 13 bases. CDR3 sequence reads: CASSSGQGLTNEKLFF. The CDR3 nucleotides are TGCGCCAGCAGCTCAGGGCAAGGGTTAACTAATGAAAAACTGTTTTTT. Full variable domain (rest looked up from reference TRBV5-1 and TRBJ1-4): KAGVTQTPRYLIKTRGQQVTLSCSPISGHRSVSWYQQTPGQGLQFLFEYFSETQRNKGNFPGRFSGRQFSNSRSEMNVSTLELGDSALYLCASSSGQGLTNEKLFFGSGTQLSVL.